This T cell receptor (beta chain) came from a study of T-cell reconstitution after alpha-beta-depleted transplantation in children. Unique molecular identifiers tagged the TCRbeta library. TCRdb used MiXCR to reprocess the PCR reads, holding one entry per CDR3 protein. This table holds some 280,000 distinct CDR3 sequences, about a tenth found once. The TCR sequence derives from a human donor who donated a stem cell graft to a child with SCID. The source was PBMCs from the stem cell graft donor, collected from the stem cell graft.

CDR3 DNA sequence: TGTGCCTCCACCAAGCAGGTCCCATGGACAGGAGGAACCACAGATACGCAGTATTTT. It translates to CASTKQVPWTGGTTDTQYF. The chain combines TRBV3-1 with TRBJ2-3; 7 nucleotides line up with TRBD1. The CDR3 consists of 19 residues. Germline lookup yields CDR1 LGHDT and CDR2 YNNKEL (reference sequence). V was clipped by 11 bases and J by 2 bases; unmatched bases: 25.